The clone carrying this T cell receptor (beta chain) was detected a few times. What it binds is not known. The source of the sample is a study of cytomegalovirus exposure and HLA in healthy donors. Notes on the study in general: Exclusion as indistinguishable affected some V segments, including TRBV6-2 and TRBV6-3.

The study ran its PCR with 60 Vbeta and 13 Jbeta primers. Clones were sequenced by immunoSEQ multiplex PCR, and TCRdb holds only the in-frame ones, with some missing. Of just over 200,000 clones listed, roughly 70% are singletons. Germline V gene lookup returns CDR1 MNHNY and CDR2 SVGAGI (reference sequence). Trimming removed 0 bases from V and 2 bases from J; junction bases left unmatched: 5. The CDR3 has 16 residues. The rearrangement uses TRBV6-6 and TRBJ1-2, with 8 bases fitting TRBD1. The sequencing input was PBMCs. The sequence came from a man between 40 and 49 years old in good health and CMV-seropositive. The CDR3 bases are TGTGCCAGCAGTTACTCAGACAGGGGAGGGAACTATGGCTACACCTTC. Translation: CASSYSDRGGNYGYTF.